These 23 T cell receptor beta chains came from one sample sequenced in a study of blood T cell repertoires in COVID-19. Sequenced by immunoSEQ multiplex PCR; TCRdb stores in-frame clones only, minus some. The sample records around 260,000 clones, more than 90% being singletons. Specimen: peripheral blood. Source of these receptors: a young adult with COVID-19, enrolled during active disease.

The V call is TRBV6-6, the J call TRBJ2-3; 7 bases are shared with TRBD2. Trimming removed 0 bases from V and 3 bases from J; junction bases left unmatched: 6. The CDR3 runs to 16 residues. Germline CDR1 MNHNY, CDR2 SVGAGI (reference sequence). The CDR3 spells CASSYSAGAGTDTQYF. DNA of the CDR3: TGTGCCAGCAGTTACTCGGCGGGAGCGGGGACAGATACGCAGTATTTT.

The rearrangement links TRBV14 to TRBJ2-7, with D perhaps TRBD1 (5 bases). The CDR3 contains 14 residues. The germline V and J ends were trimmed by 3 bases and 7 bases, with 16 bases remaining between them. CDR1 is SGHDN, CDR2 FVKESK, per germline. CDR3 coding DNA: TGTGCCAGCAGCCACTTCCAGGGTAGTTATGAGCAGTACTTC. Amino acid sequence: CASSHFQGSYEQYF. The entire variable domain, with the rest obtained from reference TRBV14 and TRBJ2-7, is as follows: EAGVTQFPSHSVIEKGQTVTLRCDPISGHDNLYWYRRVMGKEIKFLLHFVKESKQDESGMPNNRFLAERTGGTYSTLKVQPAELEDSGVYFCASSHFQGSYEQYFGPGTRLTVT.

This chain uses TRBV20-1 with TRBJ2-7; the match to TRBD1 covers 8 bases. The CDR3 totals 15 residues. Germline assignment: CDR1 DFQATT and CDR2 SNEGSKA (reference sequence). V shed 3 bases, J shed 3 bases, and the junction held 10 bases outside the gene matches. The CDR3 coding sequence is TGCAGTGCTAGTCTAGGGGGCGGGACAGGCTACGAGCAGTACTTC. It is translated as CSASLGGGTGYEQYF.

The chain has TRBV12-3 or TRBV12-4 and TRBJ2-7, with 11 bases identical to TRBD2. J was trimmed by 2 bases and V by 10 bases; bases with no gene match: 4. CDR3 length: 13 amino acids. In DNA form, the CDR3 reads TGTGCCACCTCGACTAGCGGGGCCTACGAGCAGTACTTC. This gives the protein CATSTSGAYEQYF.

The V call is TRBV7-4, the J call TRBJ2-7; 10 bases match TRBD2. V was clipped by 0 bases and J by 2 bases; unmatched bases: 7. Germline V gene sequence: CDR1 SGHVT, CDR2 SQSDAQ. The CDR3 is 17 amino acids. CDR3 DNA sequence: TGTGCCAGCAGCTTAGCGCTGGCTAGCGGGAGACCCTACGAGCAGTACTTC. Its translation is CASSLALASGRPYEQYF. Based on the CDR3 plus reference TRBV7-4 and TRBJ2-7, the full variable domain is GAGVSQSPRYKVAKRGRDVALRCDSISGHVTLYWYRQTLGQGSEVLTYSQSDAQRDKSGRPSGRFSAERPERSVSTLKIQRTEQGDSAVYLCASSLALASGRPYEQYFGPGTRLTVT.

The chain has TRBV24-1 and TRBJ2-1; a weak D match, TRBD2 (6 bases). The CDR3 contains 15 residues. Looked up from germline, CDR1 is KGHDR and CDR2 is SFDVKD. The ends were cut back, 7 bases at V and 6 bases at J, with 18 bases in the middle. CDR3 protein: CATRAWGDSSNEQFF. CDR3 sequence (DNA): TGTGCCACCAGAGCCTGGGGGGATTCGTCCAATGAGCAGTTCTTC.

The rearrangement joins TRBV4-2 to TRBJ2-1; TRBD2 is a possible D gene (5 bases). Germline CDR1 reads LGHNA; CDR2 reads YNFKEQ. V was trimmed by 0 bases and J by 8 bases, leaving 11 bases between them. CDR3 length equals 14 residues. The DNA for the CDR3 is TGTGCCAGCAGCCAAGACGGGGTTTGGGATGAGCAGTTCTTC. This sequence encodes CASSQDGVWDEQFF.

Only one count was recorded for this clone. The V call is TRBV29-1, the J call TRBJ2-1; D gene uncertain. Germline values: CDR1 SQVTM, CDR2 ANQGSEA. Trimming removed 4 bases from V and 5 bases from J, with 6 bases in between. The CDR3 length is 11 residues. The CDR3 loop is CSVGSDNEQFF. In nucleotides, the CDR3 is TGCAGCGTTGGTTCCGACAATGAGCAGTTCTTC.

This clone was detected a few times. This sequence joins TRBV29-1 and TRBJ2-2; D possibly corresponds to TRBD2 (6 bases). The germline gives CDR1 SQVTM, CDR2 ANQGSEA. The CDR3 sequence is 13 residues long. Trimming stripped 3 bases from V and 2 bases from J, with 7 bases between. The CDR3, as DNA: TGCAGCGTTGAGGAGGGTAACACCGGGGAGCTGTTTTTT. Translation gives CSVEEGNTGELFF.

V is TRBV18 and J is TRBJ1-1, with D hard to call. This CDR3 region has 13 residues. Germline V gene data show CDR1 as KGHSH and CDR2 as LQKENI. Trimming stripped 2 bases from V and 1 base from J, with 5 bases between. The CDR3 region is CASSPAGNTEAFF. CDR3 bases: TGTGCCAGCTCACCAGCAGGGAACACTGAAGCTTTCTTT.

J is TRBJ2-7 and V is TRBV13; possibly TRBD1 for D (6 bases). This CDR3 spans 15 amino acids. The ends were cut back, 6 bases at V and 2 bases at J, with 17 bases in the middle. Germline V CDR1 and CDR2: PRHDT, FYEKMQ (reference sequence). CDR3 sequence: CASSLRDTDPYEQYF. As DNA, the CDR3 is TGTGCCAGCAGTCTTCGGGACACAGATCCCTACGAGCAGTACTTC. Combining the CDR3 with reference TRBV13 and TRBJ2-7 gives the whole variable domain AAGVIQSPRHLIKEKRETATLKCYPIPRHDTVYWYQQGPGQDPQFLISFYEKMQSDKGSIPDRFSAQQFSDYHSELNMSSLELGDSALYFCASSLRDTDPYEQYFGPGTRLTVT.

The rearrangement links TRBV9 to TRBJ2-1; D possibly corresponds to TRBD2 (5 bases). With 0 bases removed from V and 7 bases from J, the gap between germline ends came to 11 bases. Germline-derived CDR1 and CDR2 are SGDLS and YYNGEE. The CDR3 length is 14 residues. CDR3 protein: CASSVVSGNNEQFF. CDR3 in DNA: TGTGCCAGCAGCGTAGTTTCGGGGAATAATGAGCAGTTCTTC.

This clone has a single count. The chain couples TRBV5-4 to TRBJ2-5, with 7 bases lining up with TRBD2. Trimming cost V 4 bases and J 3 bases; bases outside gene matches: 3. This CDR3 spans 13 amino acids. Germline CDR1 reads SGHNT; CDR2 reads YYREEE (reference sequence). CDR3 in DNA: TGTGCCAGCAGCGGCGGGAGTAAAGAGACCCAGTACTTC. This translates into CASSGGSKETQYF.

V usage is TRBV29-1 and J usage is TRBJ2-7, with 7 positions matching TRBD1. Germline loops: CDR1 SQVTM, CDR2 ANQGSEA. The CDR3 runs to 15 residues. V dropped 7 bases and J dropped 2; count of bases not matched to a gene: 14. CDR3 DNA sequence: TGCAGCGATGAGTTGTCGGGACAGAGTCCCTACGAGCAGTACTTC. Its protein product is CSDELSGQSPYEQYF.

CDR3 sequence reads: CASSPWSPGENYGYTF. CDR3 nucleotides: TGTGCCAGTAGCCCCTGGTCGCCAGGTGAGAACTATGGCTACACCTTC. The chain joins TRBV19 to TRBJ1-2, with D uncertain. Trimming removed 6 bases from V and 2 bases from J, with 19 bases in between. There are 16 residues in the CDR3. Germline assignment: CDR1 LNHDA and CDR2 SQIVND (reference sequence).

This clone was observed once. The V gene is TRBV25-1, the J gene TRBJ2-5; TRBD2 might be the D (5 bases). V lost 6 bases and J 5 bases, leaving 22 bases between the germline ends. This CDR3 is built from 16 residues. Germline CDR1 is MGHDK and CDR2 is SYGVNS. The CDR3 DNA is TGTGCCAGCAGCCCCTCTCCCGGCTATGGGGAGGAGACCCAGTACTTC. Translated: CASSPSPGYGEETQYF.

The V gene is TRBV4-1, the J gene TRBJ2-4; 11 nucleotides match TRBD2. CDR3 length: 17 amino acids. V lost 5 bases to trimming and J lost 0 bases; unmatched junction nucleotides: 6. CDR1 is MGHRA, CDR2 YSYEKL, per germline. The CDR3 reads CASSSGLAERAKNIQYF. The CDR3 DNA sequence: TGCGCCAGCAGCTCGGGACTAGCGGAGCGAGCCAAAAACATTCAGTACTTC.

V is TRBV28 and J is TRBJ2-7; 7 bases match TRBD1. Germline lookup yields CDR1 MDHEN and CDR2 SYDVKM. This CDR3 has 15 amino acids. Germline trimming cut 6 bases from V and 0 bases from J; bases unmatched to any gene: 8. CDR3 sequence (DNA): TGTGCCAGCAGCAAGACAGGGTTGAGCTCCTACGAGCAGTACTTC. Its translation is CASSKTGLSSYEQYF.

This clone was counted only a few times. The rearrangement links TRBV6-1 to TRBJ1-2, with no clear D. This CDR3 comprises 14 residues. The V end lost 0 bases, the J end lost 5 bases, and 10 bases lay between the germline ends. Per germline, CDR1 MNHNS and CDR2 SASEGT. CDR3: CASSEAWQDYGYTF. CDR3 nucleotides: TGTGCCAGCAGTGAAGCTTGGCAGGATTATGGCTACACCTTC.

This chain uses TRBV6-5 with TRBJ1-1, with D possibly matching TRBD1 (6 bases). The germline gives CDR1 MNHEY, CDR2 SVGAGI. This CDR3 comprises 14 residues. V lost 4 bases and J 3 bases, leaving 12 bases between the germline ends. For the CDR3, the DNA is TGTGCCAGCAGTTCTACAACAGGGTACACTGAAGCTTTCTTT. Translating it yields CASSSTTGYTEAFF.

Here the CDR3 DNA reads TGCGCCAGCAGCTTGGAATGGGGCGGTGAGCAGTTCTTC. Its translation: CASSLEWGGEQFF. The rearrangement links TRBV5-1 to TRBJ2-1; TRBD1 is a possible D gene (5 bases). CDR1 and CDR2 from the germline V gene are SGHRS and YFSETQ. V lost 0 bases, J lost 9 bases, and 10 bases lay in between. The CDR3 contains 13 residues.

The chain joins TRBV11-1 to TRBJ1-2, with D possibly being TRBD1 (5 bases). CDR3 length: 14 amino acids. In germline, CDR1 is SGHAT, CDR2 FQDESV (reference sequence). Trimming pared 0 bases from V and 3 bases from J, leaving 8 bases between. CDR3 nucleotides: TGTGCCAGCAGCTTAGCGCTGACAGACTATGGCTACACCTTC. This codes for CASSLALTDYGYTF.

This sequence joins TRBV28 and TRBJ2-7; 7 bases align to TRBD1. V shed 3 bases, J shed 3 bases, and the junction held 14 bases outside the gene matches. Germline lookup yields CDR1 MDHEN and CDR2 SYDVKM. The CDR3 contains 17 residues. CDR3 nucleotides: TGTGCCAGCAGTTTCCCGGGACAGCTGGATGTGGGCTACGAGCAGTACTTC. Translated: CASSFPGQLDVGYEQYF.